This TCR beta chain is drawn from a study of Ad26.COV2.S vaccination and SARS-CoV-2 variants. At the level of the study: A participant enrolled in the COV1001 Ad26.COV2.S trial arm provided the sample. Overall study results and limits: Breadth measured for non-spike TCRs was similar across vaccine and placebo recipients. Among vaccine recipients, spike-specific TCR breadth exceeded that of placebo recipients.

Concerning this clone: Antigen specificity is unknown.

The CDR3 has 19 amino acids. Germline-derived CDR1 and CDR2 are MNHEY and SMNVEV (reference sequence). The ends lost 2 bases at V and 5 bases at J; junction bases unmatched: 19. Repertoires were generated with immunoSEQ multiplex PCR, while TCRdb's copy carries only in-frame clones and drops some. The top ten hold roughly 1.7% of the sample, which has about 500,000 clones, about 88% seen once. Treatment indicated: roughly 18 received Ad26.COV2.S at low or high dose, single or two shots; about five received placebo; per-sample allocation not given. Samples were taken on day 63 after the first vaccine or placebo injection. The study used a vaccine consisting of an Ad26 vector that expressed Wuhan-strain SARS-CoV-2 spike.

The rearrangement joins TRBV27 to TRBJ2-5; TRBD1 matches 8 bases. The sample consisted of peripheral blood, taken in a trial of Ad26.COV2.S vaccine versus placebo. The sequence was collected from a person between 18 and 65 years old who received the Ad26.COV2.S COVID-19 vaccine or a placebo. The CDR3 sequence is CASSLPRQGRSIRGETQYF. CDR3 sequence (DNA): TGTGCCAGCAGTTTACCCAGACAGGGGCGTTCCATCCGAGGGGAGACCCAGTACTTC.